This is a list of T cell receptor beta chains from one sample in a study of neoadjuvant nivolumab and ipilimumab in lung cancer. Method: immunoSEQ multiplex PCR; TCRdb's copy keeps in-frame clones and lacks some. The sample records about 25,000 clones, 82% being singletons. The sequencing used tumor tissue, collected after neoadjuvant nivolumab, alone or with ipilimumab, at or shortly before surgery. The origin of the receptors is an adult with non-small cell lung cancer. Each CDR3 is given with its conserved first and last residue. A D gene is named only where the DNA matches it firmly. The listing skips clone size in some rows; elsewhere it reads once, few, many or a size class.

J: TRBJ1-2
V: TRBV2
D: NA
size: NA
DNA: TGTGCCAGCAGTGCGAGGGTTGGCTACACCTTC
CDR3: CASSARVGYTF

J: TRBJ1-1
V: TRBV5-5
D: NA
size: NA
DNA: TGTGCCAGCAGCTTGGTGCAGGGAGGGGACACTGAAGCTTTCTTT
CDR3: CASSLVQGGDTEAFF

J: TRBJ2-3
V: TRBV18
D: TRBD2
size: NA
DNA: TGTGCCAGCTCACAGCGGGAGGGCACAGATACGCAGTATTTT
CDR3: CASSQREGTDTQYF

J: TRBJ1-2
V: TRBV6-6
D: TRBD1
size: NA
DNA: TGTGCCAGCAGTTACTCGACAGGGAACTATGGCTACACCTTC
CDR3: CASSYSTGNYGYTF

J: TRBJ2-5
V: TRBV2
D: NA
size: NA
DNA: TGTGCCAGCAGTGAAGGACTGCTGCAAGAGACCCAGTACTTC
CDR3: CASSEGLLQETQYF

J: TRBJ1-1
V: TRBV15
D: NA
size: NA
DNA: TGTGCCACCAGCAGAGATATTGGGTTGACCACTGAAGCTTTCTTT
CDR3: CATSRDIGLTTEAFF

J: TRBJ2-3
V: TRBV11-3
D: TRBD1
size: few
DNA: TGTGCCAGCAGCGACCGGACAGGGCCGGATACGCAGTATTTT
CDR3: CASSDRTGPDTQYF

J: TRBJ2-7
V: TRBV7-8
D: TRBD1
size: NA
DNA: TGTGCCAGCTCGTGGGACAGGGCCTCCTACGAGCAGTACTTC
CDR3: CASSWDRASYEQYF

J: TRBJ2-7
V: TRBV7-9
D: NA
size: NA
DNA: TGTGCCAGCAGCTTAGATCCCTTCTACGAGCAGTACTTC
CDR3: CASSLDPFYEQYF

J: TRBJ1-1
V: TRBV7-8
D: NA
size: NA
DNA: TGTGCCAGCAGATTTAGACATAACACTGAAGCTTTCTTT
CDR3: CASRFRHNTEAFF

J: TRBJ1-1
V: TRBV7-3
D: NA
size: NA
DNA: TGTGCCAGCAGCTTATTAGGGCAAGCGGGCACTGAAGCTTTCTTT
CDR3: CASSLLGQAGTEAFF

J: TRBJ1-1
V: TRBV30
D: NA
size: NA
DNA: TGTGCCTGGAGTGTATTTTCGGGGCAGGGGAACACTGAAGCTTTCTTT
CDR3: CAWSVFSGQGNTEAFF

J: TRBJ2-3
V: TRBV30
D: NA
size: NA
DNA: TGTGCCTGGGTGATGAACAGGGGCACAGATACGCAGTATTTT
CDR3: CAWVMNRGTDTQYF

J: TRBJ2-2
V: TRBV27
D: NA
size: once
DNA: TGTGCCAGCAGGTCCCCGGGACTGTCCCCCCGGGAGCTGTTTTTT
CDR3: CASRSPGLSPRELFF

J: TRBJ1-1
V: TRBV5-1
D: NA
size: NA
DNA: TGCGCCAGCAGCGATTCTAGTTACTCAGATGGTTTCTTT
CDR3: CASSDSSYSDGFF

J: TRBJ1-1
V: TRBV9
D: NA
size: once
DNA: TGTGCCAGCAGCATCCGACAGAACACTGAAGCTTTCTTT
CDR3: CASSIRQNTEAFF

J: TRBJ1-2
V: TRBV18
D: NA
size: NA
DNA: TGTGCCAGCTTGGGCCTCGACGGCTACACCTTC
CDR3: CASLGLDGYTF